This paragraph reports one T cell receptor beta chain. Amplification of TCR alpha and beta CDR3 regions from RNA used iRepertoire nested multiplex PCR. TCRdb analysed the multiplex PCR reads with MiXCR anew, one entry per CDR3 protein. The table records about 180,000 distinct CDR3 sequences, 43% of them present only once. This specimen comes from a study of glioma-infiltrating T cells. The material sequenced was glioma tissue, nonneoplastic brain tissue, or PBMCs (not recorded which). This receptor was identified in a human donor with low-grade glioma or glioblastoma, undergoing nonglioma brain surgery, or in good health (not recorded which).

CDR3: CATKEKAKNIQYF. The CDR3 DNA reads as TGTGCCACTAAGGAGAAAGCCAAAAACATTCAGTACTTC. The chain uses TRBV12-3 or TRBV12-4 and TRBJ2-4; D call uncertain. V was trimmed by 10 bases and J by 0 bases, leaving 10 bases between them. The CDR3 is made up of 13 amino acids.